This entry describes one T cell receptor (beta chain). Generated by immunoSEQ multiplex PCR, the TCRdb table keeps only in-frame clones and is missing some. The repertoire holds over 30,000 clones, with over 65% as singletons. The CDR3 contains 14 residues. The trim removed 2 bases at V and 4 bases at J, leaving 4 bases unmatched. CDR1 and CDR2 (germline): SEHNR, FQNEAQ (reference sequence). The sample belongs to a study of OX40 agonist ivuxolimab in advanced cancers. This clonotype was sampled from an adult with an advanced solid tumor such as melanoma, head and neck, liver or kidney cancer. The V gene is TRBV7-9, the J gene TRBJ1-1, with 7 bases matching TRBD1. Material: CD4+ or CD8+ T cells sorted from blood, obtained in a trial of the OX40 agonist ivuxolimab. The CDR3 loop is CASSLNSGGTEAFF. The CDR3 nucleotides are TGTGCCAGCAGCTTAAACTCAGGGGGCACTGAAGCTTTCTTT.